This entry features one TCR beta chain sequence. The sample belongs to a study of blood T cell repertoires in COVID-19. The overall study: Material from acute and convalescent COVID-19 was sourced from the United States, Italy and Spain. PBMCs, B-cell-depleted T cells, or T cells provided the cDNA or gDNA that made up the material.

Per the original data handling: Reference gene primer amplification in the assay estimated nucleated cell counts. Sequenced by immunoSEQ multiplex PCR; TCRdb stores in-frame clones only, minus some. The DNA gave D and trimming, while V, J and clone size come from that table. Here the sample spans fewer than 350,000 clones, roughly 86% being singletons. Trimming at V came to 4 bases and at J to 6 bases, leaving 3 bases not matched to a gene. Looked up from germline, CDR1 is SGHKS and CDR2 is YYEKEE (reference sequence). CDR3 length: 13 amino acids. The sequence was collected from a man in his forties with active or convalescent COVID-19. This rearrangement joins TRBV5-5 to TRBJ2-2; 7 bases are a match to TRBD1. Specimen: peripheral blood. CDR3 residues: CASSVQGSGELFF. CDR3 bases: TGTGCCAGCAGCGTACAGGGGTCCGGGGAGCTGTTTTTT.